The 17 T cell receptor beta chains listed next were all sequenced from one sample in a study of shared clonotypes between healthy human individuals. Here immunoSEQ multiplex PCR was the method, and the copy in TCRdb shows in-frame clones only, minus some. Among more than 500,000 clones listed, approximately 95% were seen once. Material: naive CD4+ T cells sorted from blood. This sample's subset: CD45RA+ positively selected. These receptor sequences come from a woman between 25 and 40 years old in good health.

This chain uses TRBV9 with TRBJ2-1, with TRBD1 as a possible D gene (5 bases). The V and J ends lost 2 bases and 7 bases respectively, with 13 bases between them. The CDR3 contains 14 residues. Germline V gene lookup returns CDR1 SGDLS and CDR2 YYNGEE. CDR3 protein: CASSVLGAVNEQFF. The CDR3, as DNA: TGTGCCAGCAGCGTCTTAGGGGCCGTAAATGAGCAGTTCTTC.

The V call is TRBV5-6, the J call TRBJ2-7; tentatively, D is TRBD1 (6 bases). Germline V gives CDR1 SGHDT, CDR2 YYEEEE. V was pared by 7 bases and J by 5 bases, with 19 bases between. CDR3 size: 14 residues. CDR3 protein: CASHSRGLRDEQYF. The CDR3 DNA sequence: TGTGCCAGCCACTCGAGGGGGTTGAGGGACGAGCAGTACTTC.

The rearrangement uses TRBV27 and TRBJ1-1; D not certain. The germline V gene encodes CDR1 MNHEY and CDR2 SMNVEV (reference sequence). This CDR3 contains 15 residues. Trimming removed 1 base from V and 0 bases from J, with 9 bases in between. This CDR3 is CASSLLVGVNTEAFF. DNA for the CDR3: TGTGCCAGCAGTTTATTGGTCGGGGTGAACACTGAAGCTTTCTTT.

The genes are TRBV6-6 and TRBJ2-7; 9 bases map to TRBD1. The V gene end was trimmed by 4 bases and the J gene end by 6 bases; junction bases not matched to a gene: 1. The length of the CDR3 is 12 residues. Germline V lookup: CDR1 MNHNY, CDR2 SVGAGI (reference sequence). The CDR3: CASSLDRGEQYF. The DNA of the CDR3 is TGTGCCAGCAGTTTGGACAGGGGCGAGCAGTACTTC.

V and J are TRBV19 and TRBJ1-4; tentatively, D is TRBD1 (6 bases). CDR1 and CDR2 (germline): LNHDA, SQIVND (reference sequence). This CDR3 is 16 amino acids long. V was clipped by 4 bases and J by 3 bases, with 15 bases between them. The CDR3 region has the DNA TGTGCCAGTAGTAGCACAGGGCTAGTAGCTAATGAAAAACTGTTTTTT. Protein: CASSSTGLVANEKLFF.

V is TRBV20-1 and J is TRBJ1-1; D might be TRBD1 (5 bases). Deletions cut 4 bases from V and 4 bases from J, with 7 bases between. The CDR3 runs 11 residues. Germline V gene lookup returns CDR1 DFQATT and CDR2 SNEGSKA (reference sequence). CDR3 region: CSAIGATEAFF. Here the CDR3 DNA reads TGCAGTGCTATTGGGGCCACTGAAGCTTTCTTT.

The chain joins TRBV19 to TRBJ1-3; D is ambiguous. Trimming took off 9 bases at V and 4 bases at J, with 13 bases between the two ends. This CDR3 has 13 amino acids. The germline gives CDR1 LNHDA, CDR2 SQIVND (reference sequence). The CDR3: CASQDRTGNTIYF. In DNA form, the CDR3 reads TGTGCCAGCCAGGACCGAACGGGAAACACCATATATTTT.

This rearrangement joins TRBV5-1 to TRBJ1-4; possibly TRBD1 for D (5 bases). The V gene lost 1 base and the J gene lost 7 bases, with 14 bases spanning the gap. The germline V gene has CDR1 SGHRS and CDR2 YFSETQ. The CDR3 spans 15 residues. CDR3 amino acids: CASSLMGRDGEKLFF. The CDR3 DNA sequence: TGCGCCAGCAGCTTGATGGGGCGGGACGGTGAAAAACTGTTTTTT.

The V call is TRBV4-1, the J call TRBJ1-2; D call uncertain. V was pared by 1 base and J by 10 bases, with 13 bases between. CDR3 length: 13 amino acids. Germline loops: CDR1 MGHRA, CDR2 YSYEKL. CDR3 sequence (DNA): TGCGCCAGCAGCCAAGTAACCCAATTAGTCTACACCTTC. Residues: CASSQVTQLVYTF.

V and J are TRBV5-8 and TRBJ2-1; D gene unclear. The germline gives CDR1 SGHTS, CDR2 YDEGEE. Trimming removed 1 base from V and 6 bases from J, with 11 bases in between. This CDR3 contains 14 residues. In DNA form, the CDR3 reads TGTGCCAGCAGCTTGAGTAGGTTATCCAATGAGCAGTTCTTC. Its protein is CASSLSRLSNEQFF.

The chain is built from TRBV6-6 and TRBJ2-7; no firm D call. CDR3 length equals 14 residues. Per the germline V gene, CDR1 is MNHNY and CDR2 is SVGAGI (reference sequence). The ends were cut back, 4 bases at V and 2 bases at J, with 12 bases in the middle. CDR3: CASSSIRAAYEQYF. CDR3 nucleotides: TGTGCCAGCAGTTCGATCCGGGCGGCCTACGAGCAGTACTTC.

The chain combines TRBV2 with TRBJ2-5; 12 bases fit TRBD2. J gave up 5 bases and V 2 bases, and 6 bases lay outside the gene matches. CDR3 length equals 16 residues. Per the germline V gene, CDR1 is SNHLY and CDR2 is FYNNEI. Written as DNA, the CDR3 is TGTGCCAGCAGTGAAATGTGGACTAGCGGGAAGGAGACCCAGTACTTC. As protein: CASSEMWTSGKETQYF. The full variable domain, completed using reference TRBV2 and TRBJ2-5, is EPEVTQTPSHQVTQMGQEVILRCVPISNHLYFYWYRQILGQKVEFLVSFYNNEISEKSEIFDDQFSVERPDGSNFTLKIRSTKLEDSAMYFCASSEMWTSGKETQYFGPGTRLLVL.

The chain has TRBV5-1 and TRBJ1-1; the D is unclear. Germline CDR1 and CDR2: SGHRS and YFSETQ. Trimming stripped 0 bases from V and 4 bases from J, with 13 bases between. CDR3 length: 15 residues. The CDR3 here is CASSLAYSQITEAFF. Written as DNA, the CDR3 is TGCGCCAGCAGCTTGGCCTATAGCCAGATCACTGAAGCTTTCTTT.

The gene calls are TRBV10-3 and TRBJ2-1; 13 bases align to TRBD2. The V and J ends lost 6 bases and 6 bases, in that order; junction bases with no gene match: 20. CDR1 ENHRY and CDR2 SYGVKD come from the germline V gene. The CDR3 has 20 residues. Written as DNA, the CDR3 is TGTGCCATCAGGGCCCGACTAGCGGGAGGCCCCACCGCCAGGGCCAATGAGCAGTTCTTC. Translation gives CAIRARLAGGPTARANEQFF.

This rearrangement joins TRBV30 to TRBJ1-1; D not resolved. The CDR3 has 13 residues. Trimming took off 4 bases at V and 2 bases at J, with 11 bases between the two ends. The V gene's germline CDR1 is GTSNPN and CDR2 SVGIG (reference sequence). The CDR3 sequence is CAWIGPDNTEAFF. For the CDR3, the DNA is TGTGCCTGGATTGGACCCGACAACACTGAAGCTTTCTTT.

V gene TRBV28 combines with J gene TRBJ1-1; a weak D match, TRBD1 (6 bases). The germline gives CDR1 MDHEN, CDR2 SYDVKM. Trimming removed 4 bases at V and 5 bases at J, with 11 bases between. The CDR3 totals 13 residues. The CDR3 nucleotides read TGTGCCAGCAGTTCCGGGGGCAGAACTGAAGCTTTCTTT. Amino acid sequence: CASSSGGRTEAFF.

The chain is built from TRBV2 and TRBJ1-1; TRBD1 is a possible D gene (5 bases). Germline V gene sequence: CDR1 SNHLY, CDR2 FYNNEI. The CDR3 covers 13 residues. Trimming stripped 6 bases from V and 6 bases from J, with 14 bases between. DNA for the CDR3: TGTGCCAGCAGAAAGGATGGAGGGGCTGAAGCTTTCTTT. Protein sequence: CASRKDGGAEAFF. Full variable domain (outside the CDR3, taken from reference TRBV2 and TRBJ1-1): EPEVTQTPSHQVTQMGQEVILRCVPISNHLYFYWYRQILGQKVEFLVSFYNNEISEKSEIFDDQFSVERPDGSNFTLKIRSTKLEDSAMYFCASRKDGGAEAFFGQGTRLTVV.